One and the same sample provided the 5 T cell receptor beta chains below, sequenced in a study of long-term antiretroviral therapy in people with HIV. With survey level as its setting, the immunoSEQ assay was v3.0. Generated by immunoSEQ multiplex PCR, the TCRdb table keeps only in-frame clones and is missing some. The sample yields tens of thousands of clones, roughly 90% seen once. Sequenced material: unsorted PBMCs, taken 0.5 years after starting antiretroviral therapy. The receptor source for this set is a woman under 30 with HIV.

The chain joins TRBV5-1 to TRBJ2-1, with D possibly being TRBD2 (6 bases). This CDR3 is 13 amino acids long. V shed 10 bases and J shed 4 bases, with 15 bases lying between them. The V gene's germline CDR1 is SGHRS and CDR2 YFSETQ. CDR3: CASIGTEYNEQFF. CDR3 DNA sequence: TGCGCCTCCATCGGGACTGAATACAATGAGCAGTTCTTC.

The genes are TRBV29-1 and TRBJ2-7, with 8 bases fitting TRBD1. Looked up from germline, CDR1 is SQVTM and CDR2 is ANQGSEA. Trimming removed 0 bases from V and 3 bases from J; junction bases left unmatched: 4. The CDR3 runs to 14 residues. The DNA of the CDR3 is TGCAGCGTTGAAGATGGACAGGGTATCTACGAGCAGTACTTC. Amino acids: CSVEDGQGIYEQYF.

The chain employs TRBV4-1 and TRBJ2-1; TRBD2 aligns across 9 bases. Germline CDR1 MGHRA, CDR2 YSYEKL. V lost 2 bases, J lost 5 bases, and 4 bases stayed unmatched. The CDR3 runs 15 residues. For the CDR3, the DNA is TGCGCCAGCAGCCAATCTCTAGCGGGAAACAATGAGCAGTTCTTC. Protein: CASSQSLAGNNEQFF.

V usage is TRBV5-4 and J usage is TRBJ2-2, with 8 bases lining up with TRBD2. This CDR3 contains 17 residues. Germline CDR1 and CDR2: SGHNT and YYREEE (reference sequence). Trimming cost V 4 bases and J 1 base; bases outside gene matches: 9. The CDR3 spells CASSPRTGTRNTGELFF. The CDR3 DNA is TGTGCCAGCAGCCCCCGAACCGGGACTAGGAACACCGGGGAGCTGTTTTTT.

The chain uses TRBV27 and TRBJ1-1; no reliable D call. V was trimmed by 1 base and J by 3 bases, leaving 6 bases between them. Germline-derived CDR1 and CDR2 are MNHEY and SMNVEV (reference sequence). This CDR3 is 13 amino acids long. CDR3 DNA sequence: TGTGCCAGCAGTTTATTGGGTTACACTGAAGCTTTCTTT. Translated: CASSLLGYTEAFF.